One and the same sample provided the 7 T cell receptor beta chains below, sequenced in a study of T-cell reconstitution after alpha-beta-depleted transplantation in children. The TCRbeta library was prepared with unique molecular identifiers. MiXCR, run by TCRdb on the PCR reads, gives a single entry per CDR3 protein. The sample contains around 800,000 distinct CDR3 sequences, roughly 15% of which appear only once. The material was PBMCs, mostly from graft donor cells, obtained 360 days after TCRalphabeta/CD19-depleted stem cell transplant. These receptor sequences come from a male patient aged 10-17 years who had a stem cell transplant for acute lymphoblastic leukemia, so the T cells may come from the graft donor.

This clonotype was detected only a few times. The chain combines TRBV12-5 with TRBJ1-5, with TRBD1 as a possible D gene (5 bases). With 7 bases removed from V and 2 bases from J, the gap between germline ends came to 18 bases. The CDR3 is 16 amino acids. Germline V gene data show CDR1 as LGHNT and CDR2 as FRNRAP. The chain's CDR3 is CASVPSAGVGNQPQHF. CDR3 DNA: TGTGCTAGTGTCCCGTCGGCGGGGGTAGGCAATCAGCCCCAGCATTTT.

This clonotype was picked up a small number of times. The rearrangement uses TRBV5-1 and TRBJ2-7; D call uncertain. The germline V and J ends were trimmed by 0 bases and 7 bases, with 11 bases remaining between them. Germline CDR1 reads SGHRS; CDR2 reads YFSETQ. This CDR3 is built from 13 residues. The CDR3 region is CASSLVGAFEQYF. The CDR3 DNA sequence: TGCGCCAGCAGCTTGGTTGGAGCCTTTGAGCAGTACTTC. Full variable domain (rest looked up from reference TRBV5-1 and TRBJ2-7): KAGVTQTPRYLIKTRGQQVTLSCSPISGHRSVSWYQQTPGQGLQFLFEYFSETQRNKGNFPGRFSGRQFSNSRSEMNVSTLELGDSALYLCASSLVGAFEQYFGPGTRLTVT.

This clonotype was seen at least ten times. The CDR3 bases are TGTGCCTGGAGTGTACAGGGTTGGGTGCAGTACTTC. Protein sequence: CAWSVQGWVQYF. The chain combines TRBV30 with TRBJ2-7, with a possible D match to TRBD1 (6 bases). This CDR3 comprises 12 residues. The ends were cut back, 0 bases at V and 9 bases at J, with 12 bases in the middle. Germline CDR1 GTSNPN, CDR2 SVGIG (reference sequence).

The chain carries TRBV4-2 and TRBJ1-4; no clear D gene. The germline CDR1 and CDR2 sequences are LGHNA and YNFKEQ. V was cut by 0 bases and J by 0 bases, with 11 bases left in between. The CDR3 spans 17 residues. The CDR3 DNA sequence: TGTGCCAGCAGCCAAGATGGCCGGGGTGCAACTAATGAAAAACTGTTTTTT. Protein: CASSQDGRGATNEKLFF.

The genes are TRBV29-1 and TRBJ1-1; perhaps TRBD1 as D (6 bases). From germline, CDR1 is SQVTM and CDR2 ANQGSEA. The CDR3 runs to 13 residues. Trimming shortened V by 3 bases and J by 3 bases, and 11 bases separated the two germline ends. DNA for the CDR3: TGCAGCGTTGAGGGACAAATATACACTGAAGCTTTCTTT. Its protein product is CSVEGQIYTEAFF.

There are a few counts of this clonotype. The rearrangement uses TRBV12-3 or TRBV12-4 and TRBJ2-1, with 7 bases lining up with TRBD1. V was clipped by 5 bases and J by 3 bases; unmatched bases: 10. The CDR3 has 16 residues. The CDR3 region is CASSQGGQGDYNEQFF. The CDR3 DNA sequence: TGTGCCAGCAGTCAAGGAGGTCAGGGGGACTACAATGAGCAGTTCTTC.

V usage is TRBV4-2 and J usage is TRBJ2-7, with D unclear. The CDR3 covers 14 residues. V was pared by 8 bases and J by 7 bases, with 21 bases between. Germline V CDR1 and CDR2: LGHNA, YNFKEQ. CDR3 nucleotide sequence: TGTGCCAGCTTGAAGGATCCAGGTTATGGGGAGCAGTACTTC. Its protein product is CASLKDPGYGEQYF.